The 21 T cell receptor beta chains given below trace back to one sample, sequenced in a study of blood T cell repertoires in COVID-19. Some clones are missing from TCRdb's copy, which holds only in-frame ones; the method was immunoSEQ multiplex PCR. The table lists 90,000 to 120,000 clones, more than 75% of them singletons. Source material: peripheral blood. These receptors all stem from a human donor in a cohort sampled during active COVID-19.

CDR3 sequence reads: CASSLARLGQFF. In DNA form, the CDR3 reads TGTGCCAGCAGTTTAGCCAGGTTAGGGCAGTTCTTC. J is TRBJ2-1 and V is TRBV28; D remains ambiguous. This CDR3 is 12 amino acids long. In germline, CDR1 is MDHEN, CDR2 SYDVKM. Trimming took off 2 bases at V and 12 bases at J, with 11 bases between the two ends.

This clone turned up a few times. The gene calls are TRBV4-2 and TRBJ2-7; 7 bases match TRBD1. Germline V lookup: CDR1 LGHNA, CDR2 YNFKEQ. The CDR3 length is 14 residues. With 2 bases clipped from V and 1 base from J, the junction kept 2 bases outside the gene matches. The CDR3: CASSQRTGSYEQYF. The CDR3 nucleotides read TGTGCCAGCAGCCAAAGGACAGGATCCTACGAGCAGTACTTC.

This clone turned up a few times. V is TRBV7-9 and J is TRBJ2-5, with 8 bases lining up with TRBD1. Unmatched junction bases numbered 7, after V lost 5 bases and J lost 5 bases. Germline lookup yields CDR1 SEHNR and CDR2 FQNEAQ (reference sequence). The CDR3 sequence is 14 residues long. The CDR3 here is CASSLGTGVETQYF. CDR3 DNA: TGTGCCAGCAGCCTCGGGACAGGAGTGGAGACCCAGTACTTC.

The chain uses TRBV9 and TRBJ1-2; D gene ambiguous. This CDR3 has 13 amino acids. Germline CDR1 reads SGDLS; CDR2 reads YYNGEE. The germline V and J ends were trimmed by 3 bases and 8 bases, with 14 bases remaining between them. In DNA form, the CDR3 reads TGTGCCAGCAGCGCCTCCGGCCGAGGCGGCTACACCTTC. Protein sequence: CASSASGRGGYTF.

This sequence joins TRBV18 and TRBJ1-1; the D gene is possibly TRBD1 (6 bases). V dropped 0 bases and J dropped 4 bases, with 15 bases sitting between them. Germline assignment: CDR1 KGHSH and CDR2 LQKENI. This CDR3 is 16 amino acids long. The CDR3 loop is CASSPPVGGGITEAFF. CDR3 coding DNA: TGTGCCAGCTCACCACCGGTGGGAGGGGGAATCACTGAAGCTTTCTTT.

The genes are TRBV12-5 and TRBJ2-1, with 7 bases aligning to TRBD2. Germline lookup yields CDR1 LGHNT and CDR2 FRNRAP. This CDR3 contains 18 residues. After removal of 0 bases from V and 0 bases from J, the junction contained 8 bases not matched to a gene. CDR3 DNA sequence: TGTGCTAGTGGTTTGGTATTCGGTGGGGGGGGCTCCTACAATGAGCAGTTCTTC. Protein product: CASGLVFGGGGSYNEQFF.

This clone was observed a single time. V usage is TRBV29-1 and J usage is TRBJ1-1; D is perhaps TRBD1 (5 bases). The V gene lost 7 bases and the J gene lost 1 base, with 13 bases spanning the gap. Germline assignment: CDR1 SQVTM and CDR2 ANQGSEA. This CDR3 has 13 amino acids. For the CDR3, the DNA is TGCAGCGCCGTGGGGCAGGGGAACACTGAAGCTTTCTTT. Translated, it gives CSAVGQGNTEAFF.

The chain carries TRBV7-2 and TRBJ1-4; 8 bases match TRBD1. From germline, CDR1 is SGHTA and CDR2 FQGNSA. J lost 8 bases, V lost 4 bases, and 9 bases had no gene match. This CDR3 contains 15 residues. The CDR3 DNA follows: TGTGCCAGCAGCTCCCGGACAGGGTCGGGCGAAAAACTGTTTTTT. Translated, it gives CASSSRTGSGEKLFF.

The chain has TRBV6-5 and TRBJ1-5; D may be TRBD1 (6 bases). Trimming took 8 bases from V and 6 from J, leaving 14 bases between them. Germline CDR1 reads MNHEY; CDR2 reads SVGAGI. This CDR3 region has 13 residues. The CDR3 DNA follows: TGTGCCAGCGCTGAGCAAGGGGGTCAGCCCCAGCATTTT. Translating it yields CASAEQGGQPQHF.

This chain joins TRBV5-1 and TRBJ1-2; tentatively, D is TRBD1 (6 bases). Germline CDR1 reads SGHRS; CDR2 reads YFSETQ. The CDR3 loop spans 13 amino acids. V was clipped by 0 bases and J by 5 bases, with 8 bases between them. The CDR3 sequence: CASSLEGGYGYTF. The CDR3 DNA reads as TGCGCCAGCAGCTTGGAAGGGGGATATGGCTACACCTTC.

The chain uses TRBV5-5 and TRBJ2-7; TRBD1 is a possible D gene (5 bases). Trimming left V 4 bases short and J 4 bases short, with 12 bases between. Germline lookup yields CDR1 SGHKS and CDR2 YYEKEE (reference sequence). The CDR3 is made up of 13 amino acids. The CDR3 loop is CASSTNQGYEQYF. Written as DNA, the CDR3 is TGTGCCAGCAGCACCAACCAGGGTTACGAGCAGTACTTC.

This clone was counted only a few times. This chain links TRBV9 with TRBJ2-3, with 7 bases fitting TRBD1. J lost 11 bases, V lost 3 bases, and 12 bases had no gene match. CDR3 length equals 14 residues. Germline-derived CDR1 and CDR2 are SGDLS and YYNGEE. The CDR3 DNA sequence: TGTGCCAGCAGCGACCTTCCACAGGGGCAGGGGCAGTATTTT. Residues: CASSDLPQGQGQYF.

V usage is TRBV5-1 and J usage is TRBJ2-3; 11 bases fit TRBD2. Germline CDR1 and CDR2: SGHRS and YFSETQ. The CDR3 extends over 18 amino acids. The J segment lost 0 bases and the V segment lost 3 bases, leaving 9 bases of the junction unmatched. The CDR3 region is CASSSGLAGGPSTDTQYF. The DNA for the CDR3 is TGCGCCAGCAGCTCCGGGTTAGCGGGGGGGCCGAGCACAGATACGCAGTATTTT.

CDR3 sequence (DNA): TGTGCCAGCAGCCCGGGACAGTTCTATGGCTACACCTTC. Amino acids: CASSPGQFYGYTF. The V gene is TRBV28, the J gene TRBJ1-2; TRBD1 matches 7 bases. This CDR3 comprises 13 residues. J lost 4 bases, V lost 6 bases, and 5 bases had no gene match. Germline CDR1 MDHEN, CDR2 SYDVKM.

This clone was detected only a few times. The CDR3: CASSPGYEQYF. In nucleotides, the CDR3 is TGTGCCAGCTCACCCGGGTACGAGCAGTACTTC. V is TRBV18 and J is TRBJ2-7, with unresolved D. CDR1 is KGHSH, CDR2 LQKENI, per germline. This CDR3 is 11 amino acids long. V was trimmed by 3 bases and J by 4 bases, leaving 4 bases between them.

The chain is built from TRBV25-1 and TRBJ2-3; 16 bases are a match to TRBD2. Trimming took 5 bases from V and 7 from J; bases not matched to a gene: 9. CDR1 and CDR2 (germline): MGHDK, SYGVNS. The CDR3 runs to 17 residues. The CDR3 region has the DNA TGTGCCAGCAGTCCGCGGGGGACTAGCGGGAGGGAGTATACGCAGTATTTT. Translation gives CASSPRGTSGREYTQYF. Full variable domain (rest looked up from reference TRBV25-1 and TRBJ2-3): EADIYQTPRYLVIGTGKKITLECSQTMGHDKMYWYQQDPGMELHLIHYSYGVNSTEKGDLSSESTVSRIRTEHFPLTLESARPSHTSQYLCASSPRGTSGREYTQYFGPGTRLTVL.

This clone was seen only once. V is TRBV4-2 and J is TRBJ2-3, with 13 nucleotides matching TRBD2. This CDR3 has 15 residues. J lost 4 bases, V lost 4 bases, and 2 bases had no gene match. Germline loops: CDR1 LGHNA, CDR2 YNFKEQ. The CDR3 reads CASSRGLAGPDTQYF. The CDR3 DNA is TGTGCCAGCAGCCGGGGACTAGCGGGGCCAGATACGCAGTATTTT.

The chain couples TRBV7-2 to TRBJ1-1; D is undetermined. Germline CDR1 reads SGHTA; CDR2 reads FQGNSA. Trimming left V 3 bases short and J 0 bases short, with 8 bases between. The CDR3 is made up of 14 amino acids. CDR3 bases: TGTGCCAGCAGCTTCGCAGGCGTGAACACTGAAGCTTTCTTT. Translating it yields CASSFAGVNTEAFF.

CDR3 DNA sequence: TGTGCCAGCACCCCGATCGGGGGAGACAATCAGCCCCAGCATTTT. This encodes CASTPIGGDNQPQHF. The chain recombines TRBV2 with TRBJ1-5; perhaps TRBD1 as D (5 bases). CDR1 and CDR2 from the germline V gene are SNHLY and FYNNEI. The V gene lost 7 bases and the J gene lost 3 bases, with 16 bases spanning the gap. The CDR3 runs 15 residues.

This chain links TRBV7-9 with TRBJ2-5, with D perhaps matching TRBD1 (6 bases). This CDR3 is built from 14 residues. The V gene lost 7 bases and the J gene lost 2 bases, with 14 bases spanning the gap. Germline V gives CDR1 SEHNR, CDR2 FQNEAQ (reference sequence). CDR3 protein: CASTSLGQQETQYF. As DNA, the CDR3 is TGTGCCAGCACCTCTCTCGGACAGCAAGAGACCCAGTACTTC. The complete variable domain, with remaining parts taken from reference TRBV7-9 and TRBJ2-5, reads DTGVSQNPRHKITKRGQNVTFRCDPISEHNRLYWYRQTLGQGPEFLTYFQNEAQLEKSRLLSDRFSAERPKGSFSTLEIQRTEQGDSAMYLCASTSLGQQETQYFGPGTRLLVL.

CDR3 amino acids: CSVEVGRDFQFF. CDR3 nucleotides: TGCAGCGTTGAGGTGGGCCGGGACTTTCAGTTCTTC. V is TRBV29-1 and J is TRBJ2-1, with D possibly TRBD2 on 6 matching bases. From germline, CDR1 is SQVTM and CDR2 ANQGSEA. The CDR3 totals 12 residues. Trimming cost V 3 bases and J 13 bases, with 16 bases left between them.